Below are 23 T cell receptor beta chains sequenced from a single sample in a study of T cell repertoires in cytomegalovirus infection. These receptors have no known antigen. TCRdb processed the reads anew with MiXCR; each CDR3 protein has one entry. The sample holds 90,000 to 110,000 distinct CDR3 sequences, around 31% seen once. Sequenced material: CD8+ T cells from cultured PBMCs, taken from culture after CMV antigen stimulation. The receptors derive from a human donor in good health (CMV status not recorded). Some clones in this sample may be carry-over from other donors' samples.

This clonotype was seen a handful of times. The chain has TRBV28 and TRBJ2-5; 11 nucleotides line up with TRBD2. V dropped 6 bases and J dropped 4; count of bases not matched to a gene: 10. The CDR3 contains 16 residues. CDR1 and CDR2 (germline): MDHEN, SYDVKM. The CDR3, as DNA: TGTGCCAGCAGCCGTAGCGGGGGGGCTTTTGTAGAGACCCAGTACTTC. It encodes CASSRSGGAFVETQYF.

This clonotype was recorded many times. The chain uses TRBV12-3 or TRBV12-4 and TRBJ1-4; weak D call: TRBD1 (5 bases). The germline V and J ends were trimmed by 2 bases and 6 bases, with 7 bases remaining between them. This CDR3 contains 13 residues. The CDR3 sequence is CASSLLGDEKLFF. The CDR3 bases are TGTGCCAGCAGTTTATTAGGGGATGAAAAACTGTTTTTT.

This clonotype was counted only a few times. J is TRBJ2-7 and V is TRBV4-1, with D possibly called TRBD1 or TRBD2 (5 bases each). There are 14 residues in the CDR3. Trimming stripped 2 bases from V and 2 bases from J, with 10 bases between. CDR1 and CDR2 (germline): MGHRA, YSYEKL. The CDR3 sequence is CASSQRDGAYEQYF. The CDR3 coding sequence is TGCGCCAGCAGCCAAAGGGACGGAGCCTACGAGCAGTACTTC.

The CDR3 protein is CASRGLAGALSSYNEQFF. CDR3 DNA sequence: TGTGCCAGCAGGGGACTAGCGGGGGCGTTGAGCTCCTACAATGAGCAGTTCTTC. The chain combines TRBV2 with TRBJ2-1; 14 nucleotides agree with TRBD2. CDR1 is SNHLY, CDR2 FYNNEI, per germline. The V segment lost 6 bases and the J segment 0 bases; nucleotides outside the gene matches: 7. This CDR3 comprises 18 residues.

The chain uses TRBV6-5 and TRBJ2-2; 12 bases match TRBD1. This CDR3 is 15 amino acids long. Germline loops: CDR1 MNHEY, CDR2 SVGAGI. The J segment lost 6 bases and the V segment lost 6 bases, leaving 5 bases of the junction unmatched. CDR3: CASSPGTGGSGELFF. The CDR3 DNA sequence: TGTGCCAGCAGCCCCGGGACAGGGGGCTCCGGGGAGCTGTTTTTT.

This clonotype was observed a handful of times. This chain joins TRBV6-1 and TRBJ2-1; no clear D gene. The V and J ends lost 6 bases and 5 bases respectively, with 32 bases between them. Germline V gene sequence: CDR1 MNHNS, CDR2 SASEGT. The CDR3 loop spans 20 amino acids. The CDR3 region has the DNA TGTGCCAGCAGGCAACCGACGGGTTATTACTCTGGTTCGCTGGACAATGAGCAGTTCTTC. Translated: CASRQPTGYYSGSLDNEQFF.

There are many counts of this clonotype. The gene calls are TRBV11-1 and TRBJ2-1; possible D gene TRBD2, 7 bases. This CDR3 is 17 amino acids long. Between the trimmed V and J ends, which lost 5 bases and 5 bases, there was a span of 22 bases. Germline V gene lookup returns CDR1 SGHAT and CDR2 FQDESV (reference sequence). The CDR3 bases are TGTGCCAGCAGCCCGGGATGGGGGGGGCTTTACCACAATGAGCAGTTCTTC. Residues: CASSPGWGGLYHNEQFF.

The chain links TRBV28 to TRBJ1-5, with no clear D. V dropped 6 bases and J dropped 9 bases, with 12 bases sitting between them. Germline V gives CDR1 MDHEN, CDR2 SYDVKM. This CDR3 contains 12 residues. As DNA, the CDR3 is TGTGCCAGCAGCTATATCGATGGGCCCCAGCATTTT. As protein: CASSYIDGPQHF. The whole variable domain, filled in from reference TRBV28 and TRBJ1-5, reads DVKVTQSSRYLVKRTGEKVFLECVQDMDHENMFWYRQDPGLGLRLIYFSYDVKMKEKGDIPEGYSVSREKKERFSLILESASTNQTSMYLCASSYIDGPQHFGDGTRLSIL.

This rearrangement joins TRBV9 to TRBJ2-2; D might be TRBD1 (5 bases). The CDR3 spans 15 residues. Germline-derived CDR1 and CDR2 are SGDLS and YYNGEE. V lost 3 bases, J lost 2 bases, and 11 bases lay in between. CDR3 loop: CASSGWGFNTGELFF. CDR3 coding DNA: TGTGCCAGCAGCGGTTGGGGCTTCAACACCGGGGAGCTGTTTTTT.

The chain joins TRBV7-9 to TRBJ2-7, with TRBD2 as a possible D gene (5 bases). CDR3 length: 14 residues. Germline-derived CDR1 and CDR2 are SEHNR and FQNEAQ (reference sequence). The germline V and J ends were trimmed by 6 bases and 0 bases, with 12 bases remaining between them. The CDR3: CASSPEGSSYEQYF. Written as DNA, the CDR3 is TGTGCCAGCAGTCCTGAGGGAAGCTCCTACGAGCAGTACTTC.

This clonotype has more than one count but fewer than ten. The CDR3 region has the DNA TGTGCCATCAGTGATCTGCAGGGCCAGGATGGCTACACCTTC. Residues: CAISDLQGQDGYTF. This rearrangement joins TRBV10-3 to TRBJ1-2; D is perhaps TRBD1 (5 bases). The germline CDR1 and CDR2 sequences are ENHRY and SYGVKD. Between the trimmed V and J ends, which lost 3 bases and 6 bases, there was a span of 14 bases. The length of the CDR3 is 14 residues.

This clonotype occurred a few times. The V and J genes are TRBV7-9 and TRBJ2-1, with a weak D call TRBD2 (5 bases). This CDR3 spans 15 amino acids. In germline, CDR1 is SEHNR, CDR2 FQNEAQ (reference sequence). Trimming cost V 3 bases and J 1 base, with 10 bases left between them. The DNA of the CDR3 is TGTGCCAGCAGCTTTAGCGACACGTCCTACAATGAGCAGTTCTTC. Translating it yields CASSFSDTSYNEQFF.

The chain uses TRBV11-2 and TRBJ2-3; D remains ambiguous. This CDR3 is built from 15 residues. Germline lookup yields CDR1 SGHAT and CDR2 FQNNGV. V was pared by 5 bases and J by 2 bases, with 14 bases between. The CDR3 protein is CASSRPQTFTDTQYF. The CDR3 DNA sequence: TGTGCCAGCAGCCGCCCCCAGACTTTCACAGATACGCAGTATTTT.

The rearrangement links TRBV7-9 to TRBJ1-5; D is uncertain. Germline V CDR1 and CDR2: SEHNR, FQNEAQ (reference sequence). V dropped 1 base and J dropped 5 bases, with 12 bases sitting between them. The CDR3 runs 15 residues. The CDR3 nucleotides read TGTGCCAGCAGCTTAGGGTATGGGGAAGATCAGCCCCAGCATTTT. Its protein product is CASSLGYGEDQPQHF.

This chain connects TRBV3-1 to TRBJ1-4; D is perhaps TRBD1 (5 bases). Germline lookup yields CDR1 LGHDT and CDR2 YNNKEL (reference sequence). The CDR3 contains 14 residues. V lost 6 bases and J 2 bases, leaving 10 bases between the germline ends. The CDR3: CASRPGTTNEKLFF. The CDR3 DNA reads TGTGCCAGCAGACCCGGGACGACTAATGAAAAACTGTTTTTT.

V and J are TRBV20-1 and TRBJ2-3; TRBD2 aligns across 10 bases. This CDR3 is built from 17 residues. J gave up 2 bases and V 3 bases, and 11 bases lay outside the gene matches. CDR1 is DFQATT, CDR2 SNEGSKA, per germline (reference sequence). CDR3 nucleotide sequence: TGCAGTGCTAGGGGGCGGCTAGCGGGGGCCTACACAGATACGCAGTATTTT. Protein product: CSARGRLAGAYTDTQYF.

This sequence joins TRBV14 and TRBJ2-1; the D gene is possibly TRBD2 (5 bases). This CDR3 comprises 17 residues. Per the germline V gene, CDR1 is SGHDN and CDR2 is FVKESK. Trimming took off 2 bases at V and 0 bases at J, with 14 bases between the two ends. DNA for the CDR3: TGTGCCAGCAGCCAACGTGAGGGATCGATCTCCTACAATGAGCAGTTCTTC. Encoded protein: CASSQREGSISYNEQFF.

The chain recombines TRBV20-1 with TRBJ1-1; D uncertain. V lost 5 bases to trimming and J lost 6 bases, with 16 bases between them. The CDR3 length is 13 residues. The V gene's germline CDR1 is DFQATT and CDR2 SNEGSKA (reference sequence). The CDR3 here is CSAGRPRDSEAFF. In nucleotides, the CDR3 is TGCAGTGCTGGCAGGCCCCGAGACTCTGAAGCTTTCTTT.

This clonotype was seen a handful of times. The V and J genes are TRBV28 and TRBJ1-2; 9 positions agree with TRBD1. Per the germline V gene, CDR1 is MDHEN and CDR2 is SYDVKM. There are 13 residues in the CDR3. Trimming cost V 6 bases and J 2 bases; bases outside gene matches: 1. CDR3 amino acids: CASSGQGNYGYTF. The CDR3 region has the DNA TGTGCCAGCAGCGGACAGGGGAACTATGGCTACACCTTC.

The rearrangement uses TRBV28 and TRBJ2-5, with 7 bases matching TRBD1. The length of the CDR3 is 13 residues. V dropped 6 bases and J dropped 5; count of bases not matched to a gene: 6. Germline CDR1 reads MDHEN; CDR2 reads SYDVKM. The CDR3 coding sequence is TGTGCCAGCAGAAGACAGGGCCGGGAGACCCAGTACTTC. Its protein is CASRRQGRETQYF. Based on the CDR3 plus reference TRBV28 and TRBJ2-5, the full variable domain is DVKVTQSSRYLVKRTGEKVFLECVQDMDHENMFWYRQDPGLGLRLIYFSYDVKMKEKGDIPEGYSVSREKKERFSLILESASTNQTSMYLCASRRQGRETQYFGPGTRLLVL.

This clonotype has only a few counts. Here the CDR3 reads CAVVPGTAGAGNTIYF. The CDR3, as DNA: TGTGCCGTAGTACCCGGGACAGCTGGTGCTGGAAACACCATATATTTT. The chain recombines TRBV7-8 with TRBJ1-3, with 7 bases lining up with TRBD1. Trimming cost V 11 bases and J 2 bases; bases outside gene matches: 15. CDR3 length equals 16 residues. From germline, CDR1 is SGHVS and CDR2 FQNEAQ. Looking up the rest from reference TRBV7-8 and TRBJ1-3 gives the full variable domain: GAGVSQSPRYKVAKRGQDVALRCDPISGHVSLFWYQQALGQGPEFLTYFQNEAQLDKSGLPSDRFFAERPEGSVSTLKIQRTQQEDSAVYLCAVVPGTAGAGNTIYFGEGSWLTVV.

This clonotype was seen repeatedly, ten times or more. This chain links TRBV25-1 with TRBJ2-1; D is unclear. Looked up from germline, CDR1 is MGHDK and CDR2 is SYGVNS. With 4 bases removed from V and 6 bases from J, the gap between germline ends came to 7 bases. The CDR3 spans 12 residues. The CDR3 DNA follows: TGTGCCAGCAGTGTCACCGGCAATGAGCAGTTCTTC. Amino acid sequence: CASSVTGNEQFF.

The CDR3 loop reads CASSLQAIEQFF. CDR3 sequence (DNA): TGTGCCAGCAGCTTACAGGCAATTGAGCAGTTCTTC. The V and J genes are TRBV11-2 and TRBJ2-1; D gene uncertain. The germline gives CDR1 SGHAT, CDR2 FQNNGV. Trimming removed 2 bases at V and 9 bases at J, with 8 bases between. CDR3 length: 12 residues.